These T cell receptor beta chains were read from a single sample in a study of cytomegalovirus exposure and HLA in healthy donors. The table came from immunoSEQ multiplex PCR; TCRdb's copy has only in-frame clones and leaves some out. This sample's clone table lists around 70,000 clones. Sequencing input: PBMCs. The receptors shown here come from a boy aged 10-17 years in good health and CMV-seronegative. Each CDR3 is given with its conserved first and last residue. Fields, in order: CDR3 protein, CDR3 DNA, J gene, D gene, V gene. A D gene is named only where the DNA matches it firmly.

CASSKDRGLTEAFF	TGTGCCAGTAGCAAAGACAGGGGGCTTACTGAAGCTTTCTTT	TRBJ1-1	TRBD1	TRBV19
CASSEGLLETQYF	TGTGCCAGCAGTGAGGGGCTGCTGGAGACCCAGTACTTC	TRBJ2-5	-	TRBV6-1
CASRRQGTSYEQYF	TGTGCCAGCAGGAGACAGGGTACCTCCTACGAGCAGTACTTC	TRBJ2-7	TRBD1	TRBV7-9
CAIRRTGDEQYF	TGTGCCATCAGAAGGACAGGGGACGAGCAGTACTTC	TRBJ2-7	TRBD1	TRBV10-3
CASSIDSDNQPQHF	TGTGCCAGTAGTATAGACAGCGACAATCAGCCCCAGCATTTT	TRBJ1-5	-	TRBV19
CASKQGFDEKLFF	TGTGCCAGCAAACAGGGTTTTGATGAAAAACTGTTTTTT	TRBJ1-4	-	TRBV7-2
CASSQEEESSYNEQFF	TGCGCCAGCAGCCAAGAGGAGGAAAGCTCCTACAATGAGCAGTTCTTC	TRBJ2-1	-	TRBV4-1
CASSIGQGALEANVLTF	TGTGCCAGTAGTATTGGACAGGGGGCTCTCGAGGCCAACGTCCTGACTTTC	TRBJ2-6	TRBD1	TRBV19
CASSIAGNQPQHF	TGTGCCAGTAGTATAGCAGGGAATCAGCCCCAGCATTTT	TRBJ1-5	-	TRBV19
CASSPAPDRGNQPQHF	TGTGCCAGCTCACCGGCGCCGGACAGGGGCAATCAGCCCCAGCATTTT	TRBJ1-5	TRBD1	TRBV18
CASSLEHLNTEAFF	TGTGCCAGCAGCTTGGAGCATCTCAACACTGAAGCTTTCTTT	TRBJ1-1	-	TRBV5-8
CASSSGNEKLFF	TGTGCCAGCAGCTCGGGGAATGAAAAACTGTTTTTT	TRBJ1-4	-	TRBV5-4
CATLREHTYEQYF	TGTGCCACCCTCCGGGAGCACACCTACGAGCAGTACTTC	TRBJ2-7	-	TRBV15
CASSQTPGQPLNTEAFF	TGTGCCAGCAGCCAAACACCGGGACAGCCACTGAACACTGAAGCTTTCTTT	TRBJ1-1	TRBD1	TRBV4-2
CASSVGTTTYNEQFF	TGTGCCAGCAGCGTCGGGACTACTACCTACAATGAGCAGTTCTTC	TRBJ2-1	TRBD2	TRBV9
CAISAAPGQTFYEQYF	TGTGCCATCAGTGCCGCGCCGGGACAGACCTTCTACGAGCAGTACTTC	TRBJ2-7	TRBD1	TRBV10-3
CASSLADGTGQVGGYGYTF	TGTGCCAGCAGCTTAGCGGACGGGACAGGGCAAGTTGGGGGCTATGGCTACACCTTC	TRBJ1-2	TRBD1	TRBV7-2
CASSEAALAGNF	TGTGCCAGCAGTGAAGCGGCCCTAGCGGGGAACTTC	TRBJ2-7	TRBD2	TRBV6-1
CASSEGTTLIQPQHF	TGTGCCAGCAGTGAAGGTACAACGCTGATTCAGCCCCAGCATTTT	TRBJ1-5	-	TRBV6-1
CATSRDTSGSYEQYF	TGTGCCACCAGCAGAGACACTAGCGGATCATACGAGCAGTACTTC	TRBJ2-7	TRBD2	TRBV15
CASSTVKRTSVKNTGELFF	TGCGCCAGCAGCACAGTTAAGAGGACTAGCGTTAAGAACACCGGGGAGCTGTTTTTT	TRBJ2-2	TRBD2	TRBV4-1
CASTTGTGGFEQFF	TGTGCCAGCACCACGGGGACAGGGGGCTTTGAGCAGTTCTTC	TRBJ2-1	TRBD1	TRBV6-6
CASRKEYNGELFF	TGTGCCAGCAGGAAGGAGTACAACGGGGAGCTGTTTTTT	TRBJ2-2	-	TRBV2
CASSLVGTAYEQYF	TGCGCCAGCAGCTTGGTGGGGACTGCATACGAGCAGTACTTC	TRBJ2-7	-	TRBV5-1
CASSHTGTGAFEQYF	TGCGCCAGCAGCCATACCGGGACAGGGGCATTCGAGCAGTACTTC	TRBJ2-7	TRBD1	TRBV4-1
CASSPGQESSPLHF	TGTGCCAGCAGCCCGGGACAGGAGAGTTCACCCCTCCACTTT	TRBJ1-6	TRBD1	TRBV6-4
CASSLRNTGELFF	TGTGCCAGCTCACTTAGGAACACCGGGGAGCTGTTTTTT	TRBJ2-2	-	TRBV18
CASRRNSGKGTDTQYF	TGTGCCAGCAGGAGGAACAGCGGGAAAGGGACAGATACGCAGTATTTT	TRBJ2-3	TRBD2	TRBV6-6
CASSLGDRDDEKLFF	TGTGCCAGCAGCTTAGGGGACAGGGATGATGAAAAACTGTTTTTT	TRBJ1-4	TRBD1	TRBV11-2
CAISPVTSTDKQYF	TGTGCCATCAGTCCGGTTACTAGCACAGATAAGCAGTATTTT	TRBJ2-3	-	TRBV10-3
CASSKTGGVNTGELFF	TGTGCCAGCAGCAAAACAGGGGGAGTAAACACCGGGGAGCTGTTTTTT	TRBJ2-2	TRBD1	TRBV7-2
CASSPSRGENTEAFF	TGTGCCAGCAGCCCCTCCCGGGGGGAGAACACTGAAGCTTTCTTT	TRBJ1-1	-	TRBV7-9
CASSLVAGQGGNTIYF	TGCGCCAGCAGCTTGGTGGCGGGGCAGGGTGGAAACACCATATATTTT	TRBJ1-3	-	TRBV5-1
CASSPLGTEAFF	TGTGCCAGCAGTCCCCTAGGCACTGAAGCTTTCTTT	TRBJ1-1	-	TRBV6-4
CASSQDPSVDEQFF	TGTGCCAGCAGCCAAGATCCTAGCGTCGATGAGCAGTTCTTC	TRBJ2-1	-	TRBV4-2
CASSRTSGNNEQFF	TGCGCCAGCAGCCGGACTAGCGGAAACAATGAGCAGTTCTTC	TRBJ2-1	TRBD2	TRBV5-1
CASSTSRGSGYTF	TGTGCCAGTTCGACCTCAAGGGGCAGTGGCTACACCTTC	TRBJ1-2	-	TRBV6-5
CAVKSRQGGSYEQYF	TGTGCCGTCAAATCAAGGCAGGGCGGCTCCTACGAGCAGTACTTC	TRBJ2-7	-	TRBV10-3
CAISKDSDEQFF	TGTGCCATCAGTAAAGATAGCGATGAGCAGTTCTTC	TRBJ2-1	-	TRBV10-3
CASSLSGQAITDTQYF	TGCGCCAGCAGCCTGTCCGGACAGGCAATCACAGATACGCAGTATTTT	TRBJ2-3	TRBD1	TRBV5-1
CASSVAAGGSYEQYF	TGTGCCAGCAGCGTAGCAGCGGGGGGTAGTTACGAGCAGTACTTC	TRBJ2-7	TRBD2	TRBV9
CASSSGPQTEAFF	TGTGCCAGCAGTTCAGGGCCTCAGACTGAAGCTTTCTTT	TRBJ1-1	-	TRBV6-4
CASSESWGAMYAFF	TGTGCCAGCAGTGAAAGTTGGGGCGCAATGTATGCTTTCTTT	TRBJ1-1	-	TRBV2
CASSPPLGAAEQFF	TGTGCCAGCTCACCACCACTAGGCGCGGCTGAGCAGTTCTTC	TRBJ2-1	-	TRBV18
CASSLSGGGLETQYF	TGTGCCAGCAGTTTATCGGGGGGGGGTTTGGAGACCCAGTACTTC	TRBJ2-5	TRBD2	TRBV27
CASSPLEGRGEQYF	TGTGCCAGCAGCCCCCTGGAGGGAAGAGGGGAGCAGTACTTC	TRBJ2-7	-	TRBV14